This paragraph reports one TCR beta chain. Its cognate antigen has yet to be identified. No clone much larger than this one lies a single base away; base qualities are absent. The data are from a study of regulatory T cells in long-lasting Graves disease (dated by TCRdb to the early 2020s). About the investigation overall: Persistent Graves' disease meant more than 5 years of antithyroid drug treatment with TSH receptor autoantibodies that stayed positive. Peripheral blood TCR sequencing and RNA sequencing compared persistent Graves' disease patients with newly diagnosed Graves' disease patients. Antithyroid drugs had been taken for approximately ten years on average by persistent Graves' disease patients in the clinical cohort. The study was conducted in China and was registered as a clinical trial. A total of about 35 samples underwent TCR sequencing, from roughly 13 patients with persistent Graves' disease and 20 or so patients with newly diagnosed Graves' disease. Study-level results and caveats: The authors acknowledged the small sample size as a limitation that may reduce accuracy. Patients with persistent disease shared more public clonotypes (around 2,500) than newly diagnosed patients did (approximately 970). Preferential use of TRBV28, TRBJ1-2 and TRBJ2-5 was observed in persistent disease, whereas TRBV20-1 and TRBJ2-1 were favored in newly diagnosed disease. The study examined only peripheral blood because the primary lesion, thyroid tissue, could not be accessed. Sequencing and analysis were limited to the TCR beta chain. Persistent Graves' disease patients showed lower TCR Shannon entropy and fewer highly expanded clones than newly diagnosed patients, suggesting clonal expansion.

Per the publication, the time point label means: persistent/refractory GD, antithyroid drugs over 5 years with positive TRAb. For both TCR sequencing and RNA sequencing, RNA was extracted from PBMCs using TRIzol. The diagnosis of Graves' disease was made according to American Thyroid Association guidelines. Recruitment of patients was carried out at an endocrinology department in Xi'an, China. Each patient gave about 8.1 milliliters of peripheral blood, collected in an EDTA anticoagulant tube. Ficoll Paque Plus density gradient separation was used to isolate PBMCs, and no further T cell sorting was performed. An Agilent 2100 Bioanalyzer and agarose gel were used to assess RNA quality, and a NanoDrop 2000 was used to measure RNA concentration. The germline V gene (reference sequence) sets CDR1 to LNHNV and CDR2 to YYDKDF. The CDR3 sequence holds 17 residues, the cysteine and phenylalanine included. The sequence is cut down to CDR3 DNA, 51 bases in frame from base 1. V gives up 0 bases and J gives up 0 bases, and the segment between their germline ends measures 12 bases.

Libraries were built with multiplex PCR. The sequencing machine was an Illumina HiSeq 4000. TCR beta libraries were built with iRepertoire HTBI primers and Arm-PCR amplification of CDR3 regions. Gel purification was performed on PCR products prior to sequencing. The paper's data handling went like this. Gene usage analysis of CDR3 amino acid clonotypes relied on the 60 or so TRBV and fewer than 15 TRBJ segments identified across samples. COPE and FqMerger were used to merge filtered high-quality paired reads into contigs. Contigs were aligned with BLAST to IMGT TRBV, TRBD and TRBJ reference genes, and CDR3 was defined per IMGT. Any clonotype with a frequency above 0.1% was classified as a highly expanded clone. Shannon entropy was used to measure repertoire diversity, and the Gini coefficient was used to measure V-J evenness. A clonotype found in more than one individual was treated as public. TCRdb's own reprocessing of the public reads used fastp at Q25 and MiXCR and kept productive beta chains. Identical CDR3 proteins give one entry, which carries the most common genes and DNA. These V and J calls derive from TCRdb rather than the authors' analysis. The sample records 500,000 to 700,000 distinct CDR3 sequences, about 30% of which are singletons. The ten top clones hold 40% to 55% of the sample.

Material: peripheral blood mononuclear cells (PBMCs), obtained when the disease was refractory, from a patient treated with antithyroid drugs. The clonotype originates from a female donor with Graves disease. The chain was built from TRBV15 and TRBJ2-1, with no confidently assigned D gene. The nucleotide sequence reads TGTGCCACCAGCAGAGATTTACGGGTGAGCTCCTACAATGAGCAGTTCTTC. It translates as CATSRDLRVSSYNEQFF.